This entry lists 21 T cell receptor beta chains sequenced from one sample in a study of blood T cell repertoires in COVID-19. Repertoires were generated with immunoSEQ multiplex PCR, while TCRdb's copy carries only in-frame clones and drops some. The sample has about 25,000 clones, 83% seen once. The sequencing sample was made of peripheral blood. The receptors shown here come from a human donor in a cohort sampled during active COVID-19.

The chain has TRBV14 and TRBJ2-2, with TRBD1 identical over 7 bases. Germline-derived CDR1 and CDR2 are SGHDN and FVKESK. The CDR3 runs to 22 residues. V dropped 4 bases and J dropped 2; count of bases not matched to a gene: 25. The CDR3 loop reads CASSRFDRDLSPPLSNTGELFF. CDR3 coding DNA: TGTGCCAGCAGCCGATTCGACAGGGACCTCTCCCCCCCTCTATCAAACACCGGGGAGCTGTTTTTT.

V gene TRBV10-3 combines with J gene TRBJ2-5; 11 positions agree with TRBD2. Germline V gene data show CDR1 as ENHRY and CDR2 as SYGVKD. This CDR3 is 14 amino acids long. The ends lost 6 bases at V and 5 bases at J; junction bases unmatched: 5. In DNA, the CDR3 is TGTGCCATCAGCATTAGCGGGGGGGCGGAGACCCAGTACTTC. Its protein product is CAISISGGAETQYF.

Written as DNA, the CDR3 is TGTGCCAGCAGTCTCGACACCGGCAATCAGCCCCAGCATTTT. Translation gives CASSLDTGNQPQHF. The chain uses TRBV28 and TRBJ1-5, with D unclear. This CDR3 has 14 amino acids. Germline values: CDR1 MDHEN, CDR2 SYDVKM. Trimming stripped 5 bases from V and 2 bases from J, with 10 bases between.

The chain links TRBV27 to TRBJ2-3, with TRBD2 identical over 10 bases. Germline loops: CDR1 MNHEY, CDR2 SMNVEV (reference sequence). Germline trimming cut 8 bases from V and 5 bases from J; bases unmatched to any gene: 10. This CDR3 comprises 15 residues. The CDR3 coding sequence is TGTGCCAGCCGACAGCGGGGGGGTTCGGGAGATACGCAGTATTTT. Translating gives CASRQRGGSGDTQYF.

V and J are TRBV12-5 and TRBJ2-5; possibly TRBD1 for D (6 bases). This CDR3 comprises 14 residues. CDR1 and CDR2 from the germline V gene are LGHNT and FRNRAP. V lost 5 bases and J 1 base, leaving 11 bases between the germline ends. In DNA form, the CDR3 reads TGTGCTAGTGGTCCCGGACAGAGCCAAGAGACCCAGTACTTC. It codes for CASGPGQSQETQYF.

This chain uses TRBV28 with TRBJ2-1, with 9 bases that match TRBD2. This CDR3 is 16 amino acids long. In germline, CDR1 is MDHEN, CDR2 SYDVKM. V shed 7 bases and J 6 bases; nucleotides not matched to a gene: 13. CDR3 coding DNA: TGTGCCAGCAACCCTCTGACTAGCGGACCGTCCAATGAGCAGTTCTTC. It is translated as CASNPLTSGPSNEQFF.

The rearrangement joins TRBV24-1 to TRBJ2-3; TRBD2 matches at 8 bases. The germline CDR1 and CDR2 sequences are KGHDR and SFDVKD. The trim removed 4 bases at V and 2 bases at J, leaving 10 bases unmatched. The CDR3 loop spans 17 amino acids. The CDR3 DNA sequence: TGTGCCACCAGTGACCCCACCGGGGGGGCGACCACAGATACGCAGTATTTT. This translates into CATSDPTGGATTDTQYF.

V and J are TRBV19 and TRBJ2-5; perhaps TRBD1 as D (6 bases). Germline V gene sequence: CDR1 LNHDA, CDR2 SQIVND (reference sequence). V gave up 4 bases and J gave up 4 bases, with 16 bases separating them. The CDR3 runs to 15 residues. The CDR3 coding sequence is TGTGCCAGTAGTAGGGGGCAGGGGTTAGGAGAGACCCAGTACTTC. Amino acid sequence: CASSRGQGLGETQYF.

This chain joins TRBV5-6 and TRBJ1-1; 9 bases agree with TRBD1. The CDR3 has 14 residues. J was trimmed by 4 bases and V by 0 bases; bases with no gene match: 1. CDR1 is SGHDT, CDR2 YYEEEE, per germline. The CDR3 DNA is TGTGCCAGCAGCTTGGGGACAGGGGTCACTGAAGCTTTCTTT. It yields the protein CASSLGTGVTEAFF.

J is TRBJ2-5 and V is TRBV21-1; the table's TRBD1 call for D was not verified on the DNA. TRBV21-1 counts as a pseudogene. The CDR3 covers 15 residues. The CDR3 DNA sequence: TGTGCCAGCAGCAAAAACAGGGGAAACCAAGAGACCCAGTACTTC. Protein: CASSKNRGNQETQYF.

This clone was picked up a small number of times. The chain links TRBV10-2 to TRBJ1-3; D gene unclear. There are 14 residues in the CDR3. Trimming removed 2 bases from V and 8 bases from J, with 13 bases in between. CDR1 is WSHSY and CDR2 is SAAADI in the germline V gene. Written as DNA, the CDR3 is TGCGCCAGCAGTGAGACGAATGCGGGAGACACCATATATTTT. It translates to CASSETNAGDTIYF.

The CDR3 nucleotides read TGTGCCAGCAGCGTAGGATCAGGGGCGGGCAATGAGCAGTTCTTC. Its translation is CASSVGSGAGNEQFF. The genes are TRBV9 and TRBJ2-1; possibly TRBD1 for D (6 bases). Germline V CDR1 and CDR2: SGDLS, YYNGEE. The CDR3 is made up of 15 amino acids. V was cut by 0 bases and J by 6 bases, with 13 bases left in between.

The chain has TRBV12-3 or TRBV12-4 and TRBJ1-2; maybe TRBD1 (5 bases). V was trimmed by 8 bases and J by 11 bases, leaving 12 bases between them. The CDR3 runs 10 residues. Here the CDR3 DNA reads TGTGCCAGCGCCGGGGGGGTTTACACCTTC. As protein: CASAGGVYTF.

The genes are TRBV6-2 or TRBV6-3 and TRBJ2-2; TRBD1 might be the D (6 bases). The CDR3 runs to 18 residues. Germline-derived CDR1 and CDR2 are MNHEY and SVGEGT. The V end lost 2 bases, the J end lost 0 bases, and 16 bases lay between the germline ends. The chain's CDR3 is CASSYDRDTQPNTGELFF. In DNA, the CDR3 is TGTGCCAGCAGTTACGACCGGGACACACAACCGAACACCGGGGAGCTGTTTTTT.

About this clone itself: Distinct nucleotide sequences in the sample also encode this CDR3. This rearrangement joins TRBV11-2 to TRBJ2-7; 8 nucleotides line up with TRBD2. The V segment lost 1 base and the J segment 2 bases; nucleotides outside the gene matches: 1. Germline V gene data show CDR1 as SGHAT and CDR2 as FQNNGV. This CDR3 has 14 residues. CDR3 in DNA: TGTGCCAGCAGCTTAGCGGGAGGGCCCTACGAGCAGTACTTC. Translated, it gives CASSLAGGPYEQYF.

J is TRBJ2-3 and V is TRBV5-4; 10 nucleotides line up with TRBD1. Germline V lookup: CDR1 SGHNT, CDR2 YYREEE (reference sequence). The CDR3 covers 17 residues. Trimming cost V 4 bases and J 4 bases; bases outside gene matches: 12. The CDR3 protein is CASSPGRGTGVPDTQYF. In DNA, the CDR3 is TGTGCCAGCAGCCCAGGAAGGGGGACAGGGGTACCAGATACGCAGTATTTT.

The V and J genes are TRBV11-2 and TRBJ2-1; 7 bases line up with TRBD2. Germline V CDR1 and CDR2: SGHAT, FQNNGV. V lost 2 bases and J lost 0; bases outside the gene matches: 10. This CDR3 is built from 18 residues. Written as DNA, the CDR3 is TGTGCCAGCAGCTTACCCGGGTGGGGAGGGAGCTCCTACAATGAGCAGTTCTTC. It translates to CASSLPGWGGSSYNEQFF.

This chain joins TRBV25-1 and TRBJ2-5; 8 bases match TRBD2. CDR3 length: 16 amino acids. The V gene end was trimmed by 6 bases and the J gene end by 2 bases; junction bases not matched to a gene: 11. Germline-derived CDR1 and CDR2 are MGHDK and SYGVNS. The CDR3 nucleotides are TGTGCCAGCAGCCCTCCCGGGGGGGCGTTGCAAGAGACCCAGTACTTC. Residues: CASSPPGGALQETQYF.

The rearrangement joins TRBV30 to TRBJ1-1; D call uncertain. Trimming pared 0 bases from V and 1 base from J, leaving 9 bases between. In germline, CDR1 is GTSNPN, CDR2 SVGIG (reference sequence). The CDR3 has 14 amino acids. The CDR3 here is CAWSVGLPNTEAFF. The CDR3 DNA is TGTGCCTGGAGTGTCGGGTTACCGAACACTGAAGCTTTCTTT.

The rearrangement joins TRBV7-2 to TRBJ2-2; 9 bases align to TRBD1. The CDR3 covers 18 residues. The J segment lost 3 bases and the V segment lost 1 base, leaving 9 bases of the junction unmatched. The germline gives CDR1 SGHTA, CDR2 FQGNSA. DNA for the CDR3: TGTGCCAGCAGCTTAGTTGGACAGGGGCGCATGGACACCGGGGAGCTGTTTTTT. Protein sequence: CASSLVGQGRMDTGELFF.

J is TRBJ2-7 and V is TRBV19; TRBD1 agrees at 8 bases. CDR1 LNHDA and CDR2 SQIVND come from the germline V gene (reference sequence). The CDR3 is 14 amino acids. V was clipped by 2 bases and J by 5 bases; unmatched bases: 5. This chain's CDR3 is CASSIQGARDEQYF. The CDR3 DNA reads TGTGCCAGTAGTATACAGGGGGCTCGCGACGAGCAGTACTTC.